Listed below are T cell receptor beta chains from one sample, sequenced in a study of brain metastases from non-small cell lung cancer. TCRdb keeps only in-frame clones here, not all; method: immunoSEQ multiplex PCR. This repertoire shows roughly 3,800 clones, roughly nine tenths found once; its top ten account for under 4%. The sequenced sample was primary lung tumor tissue. The receptors were gathered from a donor aged 40 or older with non-small cell lung cancer. Each CDR3 is given with its conserved first and last residue. A D gene is named only where the DNA matches it firmly. Clone size is shown for a subset of rows, as once, few, many or a class of expanded clone.

abundance,d_gene,v_gene,j_gene,CDR3nt,CDR3aa
NA,NA,TRBV19,TRBJ2-2,TGTGCCAGTAGTAACCCCAACACCGGGGAGCTGTTTTTT,CASSNPNTGELFF
few,NA,TRBV30,TRBJ1-2,TGTGCCTGGTCCCCAGACAGTCTCTATGGCTACACCTTC,CAWSPDSLYGYTF
NA,NA,TRBV24-1,TRBJ2-3,TGTGCCACCAGTGCGCGGGGCCAGCATACAGATACGCAGTATTTT,CATSARGQHTDTQYF
NA,NA,TRBV29-1,TRBJ1-1,TGCAGCGTTGCGGCGACAGAGAACACTGAAGCTTTCTTT,CSVAATENTEAFF
NA,TRBD1,TRBV6-6,TRBJ1-1,TGTGCCAGCAGTTACGGGACAGGTGAAGCTTTCTTT,CASSYGTGEAFF
NA,TRBD2,TRBV27,TRBJ2-4,TGTGCCAGCAGCTACTTAGCGGGGGGGTTAGCCAAAAACATTCAGTACTTC,CASSYLAGGLAKNIQYF
NA,NA,TRBV4-1,TRBJ2-3,TGCGCCAGCAGCCAAGGGCGCCGAGATACGCAGTATTTT,CASSQGRRDTQYF
NA,NA,TRBV6-6,TRBJ1-2,TGTGCCAGCAGTTCCCTTTTTAACTATGGCTACACCTTC,CASSSLFNYGYTF
NA,NA,TRBV7-9,TRBJ2-1,TGTGCCAGCAGCTACAGGGACACGTACAATGAACAGTTCTTC,CASSYRDTYNEQFF
few,TRBD1,TRBV10-3,TRBJ2-7,TGTGCCATCGGTGGACAGGGTCGATCCGAGCAGTACTTC,CAIGGQGRSEQYF
NA,TRBD1,TRBV7-2,TRBJ2-7,TGTGCCAGCAGCCTCAGGGGGCCCCCCGCCATCTACGAGCAGTACTTC,CASSLRGPPAIYEQYF
once,TRBD1,TRBV6-5,TRBJ1-1,TGTGCCAGCAGCCCCGGGACAGTGGCTTTCTTT,CASSPGTVAFF
NA,NA,TRBV14,TRBJ2-5,TGTGCCAGCAGCGTGACAGGGACCCAGTACTTC,CASSVTGTQYF
NA,TRBD2,TRBV7-2,TRBJ2-5,TGTGCCAGCAGCTTCTCTAGCGGGGGGATCCAAGAGACCCAGTACTTC,CASSFSSGGIQETQYF
NA,TRBD1,TRBV19,TRBJ1-1,TGTGCCAGTAGTGCCCTCCTGACAGGGGTAGCAGGTGAAGCTTTCTTT,CASSALLTGVAGEAFF
NA,TRBD1,TRBV6-1,TRBJ1-5,TGTGCCAGCAGTGAAGCGCGGGGGACAGGGGGGAATCAGCCCCAGCATTTT,CASSEARGTGGNQPQHF
NA,NA,TRBV2,TRBJ2-1,TGTGCCAGCAGTCTTAGTGGGGGTTTCTACAATGAGCAGTTCTTC,CASSLSGGFYNEQFF
NA,NA,TRBV5-1,TRBJ1-3,TGCGCCAGCAGCTTGGGACAGAGAAACACCATATATTTT,CASSLGQRNTIYF
NA,NA,TRBV20-1,TRBJ2-1,TGCAGTGCTAGTCCCAATGAGCAGTTCTTC,CSASPNEQFF
NA,NA,TRBV7-8,TRBJ1-1,TGTGCCAGCAGCCTGATAAAGACTGAAGCTTTCTTT,CASSLIKTEAFF
NA,NA,TRBV7-3,TRBJ2-6,TGTGCCAGCAGCCCCCAAAGGGGGGCCAACGTCCTGACTTTC,CASSPQRGANVLTF
NA,TRBD2,TRBV9,TRBJ2-2,TGTGCCAGCAGCCCTAGGACTAGCGGGGGGTTGTACACCGGGGAGCTGTTTTTT,CASSPRTSGGLYTGELFF
NA,TRBD1,TRBV30,TRBJ1-6,TGTGCCTGCCGGGACAGGGTGAATTCACCCCTCCACTTT,CACRDRVNSPLHF
few,NA,TRBV15,TRBJ1-3,TGTGCCACCAGCAGGTTAAGGGCGAGCCCCCTCTCCTCTGGAAACACCATATATTTT,CATSRLRASPLSSGNTIYF
NA,NA,TRBV6-6,TRBJ1-5,TGTGCCAGCAACGGGGGGAATCAGCCCCAGCATTTT,CASNGGNQPQHF
NA,TRBD1,TRBV29-1,TRBJ1-2,TGCAGCGTTGAAGGGGCCGACAGGGCAGCTTATGGCTACACCTTC,CSVEGADRAAYGYTF
NA,NA,TRBV6-4,TRBJ2-3,TGTGCCAGCAGTGACTCCCTGAGCACAGATACGCAGTATTTT,CASSDSLSTDTQYF
NA,TRBD2,TRBV10-2,TRBJ2-3,TGCGCCAGCAAAACTAGCGCTAGCACAGATACGCAGTATTTT,CASKTSASTDTQYF
NA,NA,TRBV18,TRBJ1-4,TGTGCCAGCTCACTTAGCCCGGTTCTAACTAATGAAAAACTGTTTTTT,CASSLSPVLTNEKLFF
NA,NA,TRBV12-3/TRBV12-4,TRBJ1-2,TGTGCCAGCAGTGGGGGGACTTACTATGGCTACACCTTC,CASSGGTYYGYTF
NA,NA,TRBV2,TRBJ1-1,TGTGCCAGCACCAAGGGGGAGAACACTGAAGCTTTCTTT,CASTKGENTEAFF
NA,NA,TRBV12-3/TRBV12-4,TRBJ1-4,TGTGCCAGCAGTTCAGGGGAGGTTGAAAAACTGTTTTTT,CASSSGEVEKLFF
NA,NA,TRBV11-1,TRBJ2-7,TGTGCCAGCAGCTTTCCCGACCAACCGATTGCGCAGTACTTC,CASSFPDQPIAQYF
NA,TRBD1,TRBV3-1/TRBV3-2,TRBJ1-1,TGTGCCAGCAGCCCGGTAGACAGGGGAATGACTGAAGCTTTCTTT,CASSPVDRGMTEAFF
NA,NA,TRBV7-6,TRBJ1-2,TGTGCCAGCAGCCCCGGGGGAGCTAACTATGGCTACACCTTC,CASSPGGANYGYTF
once,TRBD2,TRBV10-3,TRBJ2-3,TGTGCCACCTCCACTAGCGGGCCAGATACGCAGTATTTT,CATSTSGPDTQYF
NA,NA,TRBV7-2,TRBJ1-4,TGTGCCAGCAGCTTAGGGCCAAATGAAAAACTGTTTTTT,CASSLGPNEKLFF
NA,NA,TRBV7-2,TRBJ2-6,TGTGCCAGCAGCTTACGGAGCTCTGGGGCCAACGTCCTGACTTTC,CASSLRSSGANVLTF
NA,NA,TRBV29-1,TRBJ2-7,TGCAGCGTTGAAATTCCTCCCTACGAGCAGTACTTC,CSVEIPPYEQYF
NA,TRBD1,TRBV6-4,TRBJ2-3,TGTGCCAGCAGTGACCGGGACAGGGACACAGATACGCAGTATTTT,CASSDRDRDTDTQYF
NA,TRBD2,TRBV10-3,TRBJ2-3,TGTGCCATCAGCGACAGACTAGCCAGCACAGATACGCAGTATTTT,CAISDRLASTDTQYF
NA,TRBD1,TRBV5-1,TRBJ2-2,TGCGCCAGCAGCAGGGGGCTGGGCACCGGGGAGCTGTTTTTT,CASSRGLGTGELFF
NA,NA,TRBV2,TRBJ1-6,TGTGCCAGCAGTGAACTACAGGGTTCTAATTCACCCCTCCACTTT,CASSELQGSNSPLHF
NA,NA,TRBV28,TRBJ1-6,TGTGCCAGCAGTCCCCTGGTAAGGGGGAATTCACCCCTCCACTTT,CASSPLVRGNSPLHF
NA,NA,TRBV5-4,TRBJ1-1,TGTGCTAGCAGCTTGGTTGGAAACATGAACACTGAAGCTTTCTTT,CASSLVGNMNTEAFF
few,TRBD1,TRBV15,TRBJ2-1,TGTGCCACCAGGAGACAGGGAGACAATGAGCAGTTCTTC,CATRRQGDNEQFF
once,TRBD2,TRBV7-9,TRBJ2-3,TGTGCCAGCAGCTTCGACGGCGGGGGGGCGCGAAATACGCAGTATTTT,CASSFDGGGARNTQYF
NA,NA,TRBV6-5,TRBJ1-3,TGTGCCAGCAGTTCATCGGGCACCATATATTTT,CASSSSGTIYF
NA,TRBD1,TRBV28,TRBJ1-2,TGTGCCAGCAGTTTGATAGGGGTCTATGGACAGGGGATCAATGGCTACACCTTC,CASSLIGVYGQGINGYTF
NA,TRBD1,TRBV2,TRBJ2-7,TGTGCCACAAGGATGGACAGGGCCTACGAGCAGTACTTC,CATRMDRAYEQYF
NA,NA,TRBV4-3,TRBJ2-3,TGCGCCAGCAGCCAAGCTGGGTCCACAGATACGCAGTATTTT,CASSQAGSTDTQYF
NA,TRBD1,TRBV10-2,TRBJ1-3,TGCGCCAGCAGCCGGGACAGGGGATTTCTCCTCTATGGAAACACCATATATTTT,CASSRDRGFLLYGNTIYF
NA,NA,TRBV6-1,TRBJ1-3,TGTGCCAGCAGTGAAGGGGGGGGTTCTGGAAACACCATATATTTT,CASSEGGGSGNTIYF
NA,NA,TRBV4-3,TRBJ2-3,TGCGCCAGCAGCCAAGAGGCAGGGAGTGTTGCAGATACGCAGTATTTT,CASSQEAGSVADTQYF
NA,NA,TRBV3-1/TRBV3-2,TRBJ2-1,TGTGCCAGCAGCCGAAGATCTACGAAAAGGGCCTACAATGAGCAGTTCTTC,CASSRRSTKRAYNEQFF
NA,NA,TRBV30,TRBJ2-3,TGTGCCTGGAGGAGGGGGTACACAGATACGCAGTATTTT,CAWRRGYTDTQYF
NA,TRBD1,TRBV7-6,TRBJ2-3,TGTGCCAGCAGCTTAGCGCTGACAGGGAACTTAAATACGCAGTATTTT,CASSLALTGNLNTQYF
NA,NA,TRBV6-7,TRBJ2-6,TGTGCCAGCAGTTACCTTGACAGGCTGGCCTCTGGGGCCAACGTCCTGACTTTC,CASSYLDRLASGANVLTF